The source of this T cell receptor (beta chain) is a study of cytomegalovirus exposure and HLA in healthy donors. It was with 60 Vbeta and 13 Jbeta primers that the PCR ran. TCRdb keeps only in-frame clones here, not all; method: immunoSEQ multiplex PCR. The top ten hold approximately 3% of the sample, which has approximately 100,000 clones, around 79% seen once. Everyone who donated was a healthy bone marrow donor. The CDR3 totals 15 residues. Germline CDR1 LNHDA, CDR2 SQIVND (reference sequence). The trim removed 5 bases at V and 1 base at J, leaving 7 bases unmatched. Study results and limitations: Researchers reported in a later analysis that common viral pathogens appeared linked to several top clusters. The study put under 200 TCR beta chains on its list as cytomegalovirus-associated.

On this clone: Its antigen is still unknown.

V usage is TRBV19 and J usage is TRBJ2-5; 7 nucleotides line up with TRBD1. Input material: PBMCs. This TCR came from a woman between 40 and 55 years old in good health and CMV-seronegative. The chain's CDR3 is CASSQLRDSQETQYF. The CDR3 nucleotides are TGTGCCAGTAGTCAACTCCGGGACAGCCAAGAGACCCAGTACTTC.